What follows are 8 T cell receptor beta chains derived from one specimen sequenced in a study of blood T cells in healthy people across ages. Using a J-beta primer mix together with a sample-barcoded 5' primer, a second PCR was run for about 6 to 11 cycles. Using its own MiXCR run on the 5' RACE reads, TCRdb lists one record per CDR3 protein. The sample yields 1.5 million to 2 million distinct CDR3 sequences, roughly 49% seen once. The specimen sequenced was blood. These receptors were taken from a woman between 40 and 55 years old in good health.

This clonotype has just one count. The CDR3 DNA follows: TGTGCCAGCAGGGGACAGGGACCTAGCACAGATACGCAGTATTTT. Its translation is CASRGQGPSTDTQYF. V and J are TRBV6-2 or TRBV6-3 and TRBJ2-3; TRBD1 agrees at 9 bases. Germline assignment: CDR1 MNHEY and CDR2 SVGEGT. This CDR3 region has 15 residues. With 6 bases clipped from V and 0 bases from J, the junction kept 4 bases outside the gene matches.

The chain employs TRBV6-2 or TRBV6-3 and TRBJ2-4, with 7 nucleotides matching TRBD1. The tail of the sequence fits TRBJ2-7 better, so the J call may be wrong. CDR3 length: 13 residues. Germline V gene lookup returns CDR1 MNHEY and CDR2 SVGEGT. CDR3 coding DNA: TGTGCCAGCAGCCGGGACAGACGGTACGAGCAGTACTTC. This sequence encodes CASSRDRRYEQYF.

This clonotype has more than one count but fewer than ten. This CDR3 is CASSQADRAPYEQYF. As DNA, the CDR3 is TGTGCCAGCAGCCAAGCAGACAGGGCCCCCTACGAGCAGTACTTC. The chain recombines TRBV3-1 with TRBJ2-7; TRBD1 matches 7 bases. CDR1 and CDR2 from the germline V gene are LGHDT and YNNKEL (reference sequence). The CDR3 totals 15 residues. V was clipped by 1 base and J by 2 bases; unmatched bases: 5.

The sample holds a few counts of this clonotype. The chain joins TRBV25-1 to TRBJ1-2, with TRBD1 identical over 10 bases. From germline, CDR1 is MGHDK and CDR2 SYGVNS. V lost 8 bases to trimming and J lost 4 bases; unmatched junction nucleotides: 10. The CDR3 has 15 residues. The chain's CDR3 is CASQGTGAALYGYTF. In DNA form, the CDR3 reads TGTGCCAGCCAGGGGACAGGGGCGGCCCTCTATGGCTACACCTTC.

CDR3 nucleotides: TGTGCCAGCAGCTCCCCAGCGGGGGGAACGAAGACCCAGTACTTC. It codes for CASSSPAGGTKTQYF. The chain has TRBV13 and TRBJ2-5, with 9 bases aligning to TRBD2. Per the germline V gene, CDR1 is PRHDT and CDR2 is FYEKMQ (reference sequence). The CDR3 is 15 amino acids. After removal of 4 bases from V and 6 bases from J, the junction contained 9 bases not matched to a gene.

The V and J genes are TRBV12-3 or TRBV12-4 and TRBJ1-5, with unresolved D. Trimming removed 8 bases from V and 2 bases from J, with 19 bases in between. The CDR3 contains 16 residues. CDR3 region: CASGYVAQSRNQPQHF. CDR3 nucleotide sequence: TGTGCCAGCGGATACGTGGCCCAGTCACGCAATCAGCCCCAGCATTTT.

The chain joins TRBV18 to TRBJ2-2, with TRBD1 identical over 7 bases. The germline V gene encodes CDR1 KGHSH and CDR2 LQKENI. The CDR3 length is 15 residues. V was pared by 0 bases and J by 4 bases, with 2 bases of the junction left unmatched. The CDR3 sequence: CASSPPQGRTGELFF. The CDR3 bases are TGTGCCAGCTCACCACCACAGGGGCGCACCGGGGAGCTGTTTTTT. The variable domain in full, completed from reference TRBV18 and TRBJ2-2, reads NAGVMQNPRHLVRRRGQEARLRCSPMKGHSHVYWYRQLPEEGLKFMVYLQKENIIDESGMPKERFSAEFPKEGPSILRIQQVVRGDSAAYFCASSPPQGRTGELFFGEGSRLTVL.

The gene calls are TRBV27 and TRBJ2-7, with D perhaps matching TRBD1 (6 bases). The germline CDR1 and CDR2 sequences are MNHEY and SMNVEV (reference sequence). V was trimmed by 0 bases and J by 2 bases, leaving 17 bases between them. This CDR3 has 17 amino acids. The CDR3 bases are TGTGCCAGCAGTTTATCGAAATCCCGGACAGTTGCCTACGAGCAGTACTTC. It yields the protein CASSLSKSRTVAYEQYF.